This passage covers 17 T cell receptor beta chains from one sample sequenced in a study of blood T cell repertoires in COVID-19. TCRdb's table, derived via immunoSEQ multiplex PCR, lists solely in-frame clones and lacks some. The sample includes about 250,000 clones, under 90% of them seen just once. The sequenced sample was PBMCs or T cells enriched from blood (not recorded which). The receptor set was obtained from a man between 40 and 49 years old who had recovered from COVID-19.

V and J are TRBV2 and TRBJ1-2; TRBD1 aligns across 11 bases. The CDR3 contains 14 residues. V was pared by 6 bases and J by 3 bases, with 3 bases of the junction left unmatched. CDR1 and CDR2 (germline): SNHLY, FYNNEI. The CDR3 DNA reads TGTGCCAGCAGGGGACAGGGGGGGGACTATGGCTACACCTTC. Protein product: CASRGQGGDYGYTF.

The chain employs TRBV10-3 and TRBJ2-7; the D gene is possibly TRBD1 (5 bases). Germline CDR1 reads ENHRY; CDR2 reads SYGVKD. The CDR3 runs to 14 residues. Between the trimmed V and J ends, which lost 2 bases and 5 bases, there was a span of 13 bases. CDR3 loop: CAISEAGLVHEQYF. The CDR3 region has the DNA TGTGCCATCAGTGAGGCAGGGTTGGTACACGAGCAGTACTTC.

This clone was observed a few times. V gene TRBV7-9 combines with J gene TRBJ1-2; a possible D gene is TRBD1 (6 bases). Germline CDR1 reads SEHNR; CDR2 reads FQNEAQ (reference sequence). The V end lost 2 bases, the J end lost 4 bases, and 14 bases lay between the germline ends. The CDR3 spans 15 residues. This CDR3 is CASSLRTEDLYGYTF. In DNA form, the CDR3 reads TGTGCCAGCAGCTTACGGACAGAAGATCTCTATGGCTACACCTTC.

A word on this clone: Other DNA sequences in this sample translate to the same CDR3. The chain has TRBV2 and TRBJ1-1; TRBD1 aligns across 7 bases. Looked up from germline, CDR1 is SNHLY and CDR2 is FYNNEI. The CDR3 has 13 residues. The V and J ends lost 8 bases and 0 bases, in that order; junction bases with no gene match: 3. The CDR3 sequence is CASRTGMNTEAFF. CDR3 sequence (DNA): TGTGCCAGCCGGACAGGCATGAACACTGAAGCTTTCTTT. Full variable domain (outside the CDR3, taken from reference TRBV2 and TRBJ1-1): EPEVTQTPSHQVTQMGQEVILRCVPISNHLYFYWYRQILGQKVEFLVSFYNNEISEKSEIFDDQFSVERPDGSNFTLKIRSTKLEDSAMYFCASRTGMNTEAFFGQGTRLTVV.

The chain employs TRBV6-1 and TRBJ2-7; D uncertain. There are 14 residues in the CDR3. The V and J ends lost 0 bases and 0 bases respectively, with 6 bases between them. Germline V gene sequence: CDR1 MNHNS, CDR2 SASEGT. CDR3 nucleotide sequence: TGTGCCAGCAGTGAAGCTCAGGTCTCCTACGAGCAGTACTTC. Its translation: CASSEAQVSYEQYF.

The gene calls are TRBV5-1 and TRBJ2-5; 7 bases map to TRBD1. J lost 4 bases, V lost 1 base, and 4 bases had no gene match. This CDR3 is built from 14 residues. Germline V gives CDR1 SGHRS, CDR2 YFSETQ. In nucleotides, the CDR3 is TGCGCCAGCAGCTTGACAGGGGAAGGAGAGACCCAGTACTTC. Protein product: CASSLTGEGETQYF.

V usage is TRBV6-2 or TRBV6-3 and J usage is TRBJ2-1, with 10 bases identical to TRBD2. The CDR3 is 17 residues long. Germline V lookup: CDR1 MNHEY, CDR2 SVGEGT. V lost 5 bases and J lost 3; bases outside the gene matches: 10. In nucleotides, the CDR3 is TGTGCCAGCAGTAAACCCAGGACTAGCGGTGTCTACAATGAGCAGTTCTTC. Its translation: CASSKPRTSGVYNEQFF.

This clone is a singleton in its sample. The chain employs TRBV10-3 and TRBJ1-1; D uncertain. The germline V gene encodes CDR1 ENHRY and CDR2 SYGVKD. V lost 6 bases and J lost 4, with 15 bases in between. The CDR3 totals 14 residues. This CDR3 is CAISREGSVTEAFF. CDR3 coding DNA: TGTGCCATCAGCCGGGAAGGGTCGGTCACTGAAGCTTTCTTT.

This chain links TRBV27 with TRBJ2-5; D remains ambiguous. The germline gives CDR1 MNHEY, CDR2 SMNVEV (reference sequence). This CDR3 comprises 14 residues. V was trimmed by 2 bases and J by 4 bases, leaving 11 bases between them. The CDR3 region is CASSLGHAGETQYF. The CDR3 nucleotides read TGTGCCAGCAGTTTAGGTCACGCCGGAGAGACCCAGTACTTC.

This clone was observed a single time. V is TRBV10-3 and J is TRBJ1-5; D call uncertain. V lost 7 bases and J 0 bases, leaving 13 bases between the germline ends. Germline V gene lookup returns CDR1 ENHRY and CDR2 SYGVKD. This CDR3 region has 15 residues. The CDR3 region is CAINTEHNSNQPQHF. CDR3 DNA: TGTGCCATCAACACAGAACATAATAGCAATCAGCCCCAGCATTTT.

The V gene is TRBV9, the J gene TRBJ1-1, with D unclear. From germline, CDR1 is SGDLS and CDR2 YYNGEE. Trimming shortened V by 0 bases and J by 4 bases, and 13 bases separated the two germline ends. This CDR3 is 15 amino acids long. The CDR3 sequence: CASSVDPGRSTEAFF. Here the CDR3 DNA reads TGTGCCAGCAGCGTAGATCCAGGTCGTAGCACTGAAGCTTTCTTT.

The chain employs TRBV20-1 and TRBJ2-7; the D is unclear. V lost 6 bases, J lost 4 bases, and 7 bases lay in between. This CDR3 has 10 amino acids. Per germline, CDR1 DFQATT and CDR2 SNEGSKA (reference sequence). The CDR3 DNA follows: TGCAGTGCCAGTGCGTACGAGCAGTACTTC. As protein: CSASAYEQYF.

V usage is TRBV19 and J usage is TRBJ1-1; D perhaps matches TRBD1 (6 bases). The CDR3 spans 14 residues. V lost 5 bases and J 5 bases, leaving 15 bases between the germline ends. CDR1 and CDR2 (germline): LNHDA, SQIVND (reference sequence). This CDR3 reads CASSPPLQGTEAFF. CDR3 nucleotides: TGTGCCAGTAGTCCCCCCCTCCAGGGGACTGAAGCTTTCTTT.

The chain uses TRBV7-3 and TRBJ2-2, with 10 bases matching TRBD2. Trimming removed 5 bases from V and 7 bases from J; junction bases left unmatched: 13. CDR1 and CDR2 (germline): SGHTA, FQGTGA. The CDR3 has 17 amino acids. The CDR3 reads CASSPLLSGGAGGELFF. CDR3 in DNA: TGTGCCAGCAGCCCCCTTTTGAGCGGGGGGGCCGGCGGGGAGCTGTTTTTT.

V usage is TRBV18 and J usage is TRBJ2-7, with TRBD1 matching over 7 bases. With V trimmed by 1 base and J by 1 base, 4 bases remained unmatched. The CDR3 contains 15 residues. Looked up from germline, CDR1 is KGHSH and CDR2 is LQKENI. The CDR3 DNA follows: TGTGCCAGCTCACCACATCGGGACAGATCCTACGAGCAGTACTTC. This encodes CASSPHRDRSYEQYF.

J is TRBJ2-3 and V is TRBV11-2, with D maybe TRBD2 (6 bases). The germline V gene has CDR1 SGHAT and CDR2 FQNNGV. The CDR3 has 15 residues. With 0 bases removed from V and 2 bases from J, the gap between germline ends came to 9 bases. The DNA for the CDR3 is TGTGCCAGCAGCTTAGAAGCGGGTTTCACAGATACGCAGTATTTT. Translation gives CASSLEAGFTDTQYF.

The DNA for the CDR3 is TGTGCCTCGGACGGGGGGAGGGGGTATGGCTACACCTTC. This sequence encodes CASDGGRGYGYTF. The genes are TRBV30 and TRBJ1-2; weak D call: TRBD1 (6 bases). In germline, CDR1 is GTSNPN, CDR2 SVGIG (reference sequence). V gave up 7 bases and J gave up 5 bases, with 17 bases separating them. This CDR3 has 13 amino acids.